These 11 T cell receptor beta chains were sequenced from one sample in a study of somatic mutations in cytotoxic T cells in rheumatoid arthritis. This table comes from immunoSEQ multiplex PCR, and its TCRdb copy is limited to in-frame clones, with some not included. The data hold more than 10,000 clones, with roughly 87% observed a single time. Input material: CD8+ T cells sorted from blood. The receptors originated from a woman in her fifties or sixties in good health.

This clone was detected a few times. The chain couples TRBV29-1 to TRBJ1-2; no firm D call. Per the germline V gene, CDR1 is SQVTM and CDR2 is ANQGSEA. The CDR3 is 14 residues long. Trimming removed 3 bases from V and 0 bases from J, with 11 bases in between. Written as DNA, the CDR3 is TGCAGCGTTGACAGTACGGAGACTAACTATGGCTACACCTTC. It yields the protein CSVDSTETNYGYTF. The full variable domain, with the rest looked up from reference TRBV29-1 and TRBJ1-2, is SAVISQKPSRDICQRGTSLTIQCQVDSQVTMMFWYRQQPGQSLTLIATANQGSEATYESGFVIDKFPISRPNLTFSTLTVSNMSPEDSSIYLCSVDSTETNYGYTFGSGTRLTVV.

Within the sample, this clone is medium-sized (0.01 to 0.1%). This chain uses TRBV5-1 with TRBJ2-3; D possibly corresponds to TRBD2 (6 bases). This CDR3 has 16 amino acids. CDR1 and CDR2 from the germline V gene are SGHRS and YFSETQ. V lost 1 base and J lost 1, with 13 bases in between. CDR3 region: CASSLSKEGGTDTQYF. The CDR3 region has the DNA TGCGCCAGCAGCTTGTCGAAGGAGGGTGGCACAGATACGCAGTATTTT.

CDR3 coding DNA: TGTGCCACCAGCAGAGAACGGTACAATGAGCAGTTCTTC. Encoded protein: CATSRERYNEQFF. The chain has TRBV15 and TRBJ2-1; D is ambiguous. Germline assignment: CDR1 LNHNV and CDR2 YYDKDF (reference sequence). V was trimmed by 0 bases and J by 4 bases, leaving 4 bases between them. The CDR3 has 13 amino acids. The full variable domain, completed using reference TRBV15 and TRBJ2-1, is DAMVIQNPRYQVTQFGKPVTLSCSQTLNHNVMYWYQQKSSQAPKLLFHYYDKDFNNEADTPDNFQSRRPNTSFCFLDIRSPGLGDTAMYLCATSRERYNEQFFGPGTRLTVL.

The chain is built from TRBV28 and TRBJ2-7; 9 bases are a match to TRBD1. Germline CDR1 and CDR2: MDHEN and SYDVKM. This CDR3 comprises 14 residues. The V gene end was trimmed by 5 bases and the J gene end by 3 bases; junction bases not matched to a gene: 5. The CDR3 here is CASSPLTGGYEQYV. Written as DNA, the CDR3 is TGTGCCAGCAGTCCCTTGACAGGGGGCTACGAGCAGTACGTC.

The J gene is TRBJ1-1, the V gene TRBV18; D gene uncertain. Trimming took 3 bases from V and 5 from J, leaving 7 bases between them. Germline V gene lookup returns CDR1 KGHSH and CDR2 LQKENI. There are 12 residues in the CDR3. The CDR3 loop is CASSPRKTEAFF. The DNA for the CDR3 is TGTGCCAGCTCACCGCGAAAGACTGAAGCTTTCTTT.

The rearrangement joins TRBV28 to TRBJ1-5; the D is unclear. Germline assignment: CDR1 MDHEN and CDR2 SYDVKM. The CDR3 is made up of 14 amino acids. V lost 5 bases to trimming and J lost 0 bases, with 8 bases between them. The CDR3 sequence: CASSPDFSNQPQHF. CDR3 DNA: TGTGCCAGCAGTCCAGATTTTAGCAATCAGCCCCAGCATTTT.

CDR3 loop: CASSLDPHRVEQETQYF. The CDR3 coding sequence is TGTGCCAGCAGCTTAGACCCACACAGGGTAGAACAAGAGACCCAGTACTTC. V is TRBV7-8 and J is TRBJ2-5; D may be TRBD1 (6 bases). The V and J ends lost 1 base and 2 bases respectively, with 17 bases between them. This CDR3 is 17 amino acids long. CDR1 SGHVS and CDR2 FQNEAQ come from the germline V gene. Using reference TRBV7-8 and TRBJ2-5 for the parts outside the CDR3, the full variable domain is GAGVSQSPRYKVAKRGQDVALRCDPISGHVSLFWYQQALGQGPEFLTYFQNEAQLDKSGLPSDRFFAERPEGSVSTLKIQRTQQEDSAVYLCASSLDPHRVEQETQYFGPGTRLLVL.

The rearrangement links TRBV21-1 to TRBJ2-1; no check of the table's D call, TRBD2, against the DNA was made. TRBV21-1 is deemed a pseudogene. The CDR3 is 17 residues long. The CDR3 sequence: CASSKVGLAGGPGEQFF. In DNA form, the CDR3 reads TGTGCCAGCAGCAAAGTGGGACTAGCGGGGGGGCCAGGTGAGCAGTTCTTC.

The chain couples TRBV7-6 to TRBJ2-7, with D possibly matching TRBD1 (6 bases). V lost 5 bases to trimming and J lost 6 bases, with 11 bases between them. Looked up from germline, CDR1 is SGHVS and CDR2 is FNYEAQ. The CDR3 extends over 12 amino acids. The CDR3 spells CASSDRISEQYF. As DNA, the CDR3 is TGTGCCAGCAGCGACAGGATCTCCGAGCAGTACTTC.

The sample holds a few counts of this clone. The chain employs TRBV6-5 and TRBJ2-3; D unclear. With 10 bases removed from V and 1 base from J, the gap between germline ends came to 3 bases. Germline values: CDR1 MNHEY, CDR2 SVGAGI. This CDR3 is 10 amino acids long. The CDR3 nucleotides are TGTGCCACCGGCACAGATACGCAGTATTTT. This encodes CATGTDTQYF.

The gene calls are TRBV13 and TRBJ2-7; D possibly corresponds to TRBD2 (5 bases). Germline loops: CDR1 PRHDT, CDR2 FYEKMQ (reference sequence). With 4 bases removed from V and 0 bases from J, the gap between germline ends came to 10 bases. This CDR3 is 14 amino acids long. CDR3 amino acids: CASSSGLSSYEQYF. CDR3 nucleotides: TGTGCCAGCAGCTCCGGACTGAGCTCCTACGAGCAGTACTTC.